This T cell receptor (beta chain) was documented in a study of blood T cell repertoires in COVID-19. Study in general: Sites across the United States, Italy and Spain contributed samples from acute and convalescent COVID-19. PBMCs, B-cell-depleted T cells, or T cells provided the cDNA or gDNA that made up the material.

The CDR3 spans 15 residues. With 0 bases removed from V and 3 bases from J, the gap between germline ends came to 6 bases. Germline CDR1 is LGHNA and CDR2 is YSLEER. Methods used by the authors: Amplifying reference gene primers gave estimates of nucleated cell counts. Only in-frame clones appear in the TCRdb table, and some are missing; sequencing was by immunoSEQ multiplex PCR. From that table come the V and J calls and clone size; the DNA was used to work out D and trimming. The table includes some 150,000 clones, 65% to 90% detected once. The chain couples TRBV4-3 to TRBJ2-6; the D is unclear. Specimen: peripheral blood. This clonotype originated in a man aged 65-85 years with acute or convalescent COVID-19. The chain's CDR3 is CASSQDINGANVLTF. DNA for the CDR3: TGCGCCAGCAGCCAAGATATTAATGGGGCCAACGTCCTGACTTTC.